The source of this T cell receptor beta chain is a study of blood T cell repertoires in COVID-19. The CDR3 runs 15 residues. The J segment lost 2 bases and the V segment lost 6 bases, leaving 7 bases of the junction unmatched. The germline V gene has CDR1 SGHTA and CDR2 FQGNSA. Sequencing used immunoSEQ multiplex PCR; TCRdb keeps in-frame clones, though not all of them. Seen here are hundreds of thousands of clones, 75% to 90% observed once, and the top ten hold 12%. This clonotype originated in a woman aged 60 to 75 with acute or convalescent COVID-19. The sample consisted of peripheral blood. V usage is TRBV7-2 and J usage is TRBJ2-3; TRBD2 matches 8 bases. CDR3 loop: CASSQGLAFTDTQYF. The CDR3, as DNA: TGTGCCAGCAGTCAAGGACTAGCATTCACAGATACGCAGTATTTT.